This T cell receptor (beta chain) was obtained from a study of blood T cells in healthy people across ages. On the study more broadly: Per two T cells, about one barcoded beta molecule was captured through template switching.

This CDR3 region has 14 residues. Germline V gene data show CDR1 as MNHEY and CDR2 as SMNVEV (reference sequence). Alongside a J-beta primer mix, a sample-barcoded 5' primer served in a second PCR lasting roughly 7 to 12 cycles. Each TCR beta cDNA got a 12-nucleotide random molecular identifier. TCRdb itself ran the 5' RACE reads through MiXCR, one entry per CDR3 protein. Among about 320,000 distinct CDR3 sequences listed, 25% to 30% were seen once. Points from the study as a whole: Diversity of TCR beta per million T cells declined in a roughly linear way with age.

Note on this clonotype: Its matching antigen is unknown. One end of the junction does not line up with germline, which may come from a read error.

The V call is TRBV27, the J call TRBJ1-4; TRBD1 agrees at 7 bases. Sequencing input: blood. This receptor was obtained from a woman aged 65 to 85 in good health. The CDR3 DNA is TGTGCCAGCAGCAACCGGGACAGCCATGAAAAACAGTTTTTT. Translating it yields CASSNRDSHEKQFF. Full variable domain (missing parts from reference TRBV27 and TRBJ1-4): EAQVTQNPRYLITVTGKKLTVTCSQNMNHEYMSWYRQDPGLGLRQIYYSMNVEVTDKGDVPEGYKVSRKEKRNFPLILESPSPNQTSLYFCASSNRDSHEKQFFGSGTQLSVL.